This T cell receptor (beta chain) is from a study of cytomegalovirus exposure and HLA in healthy donors. Broader study findings: The only immune exposure information that was available was CMV serostatus. About 90% or about 30% of the time was how often most TCR beta V segments were productive, according to an earlier analysis. Most likely, a cluster of highly shared sequence variants arose as a sequencing artifact.

The CDR3 runs 19 residues. The V gene lost 0 bases and the J gene lost 0 bases, with 15 bases spanning the gap. Germline V gene sequence: CDR1 LGHNT, CDR2 FRNRAP. The PCR contained 60 Vbeta and 13 Jbeta primers. Measured with immunoSEQ multiplex PCR; TCRdb has only the in-frame clones, and not every one. The profile shows 100,000 to 150,000 clones, roughly 74% of them singletons. Comment on this clone: Its antigen is undetermined.

The sample consisted of PBMCs. The rearrangement links TRBV12-5 to TRBJ2-6; D is ambiguous. The sequence derives from a woman between 45 and 65 years old in good health and CMV-seropositive. CDR3 sequence: CASGLVGSLESSGANVLTF. CDR3 DNA sequence: TGTGCTAGTGGTTTGGTAGGCAGCTTGGAGAGCTCTGGGGCCAACGTCCTGACTTTC.